The entry that follows covers one T cell receptor (beta chain) sequence. The data were produced by immunoSEQ multiplex PCR, yet TCRdb's version contains in-frame clones alone and is incomplete. The data contain 130,000 to 150,000 clones, 75% to 90% of them singletons. The source of the sample is a study of blood T cell repertoires in COVID-19. Study as a whole: Specimens from acute and convalescent COVID-19 originated in the United States, Italy and Spain. T cells, B-cell-depleted T cells, or PBMCs supplied cDNA or gDNA.

From germline, CDR1 is SGHNT and CDR2 YENEEA. With 5 bases clipped from V and 2 bases from J, the junction kept 6 bases outside the gene matches. This CDR3 is 16 amino acids long. Sequencing was carried out using peripheral blood. This TCR was sampled from a man aged 50-60 years who had recovered from COVID-19. The chain couples TRBV11-3 to TRBJ2-5, with 12 bases fitting TRBD2. The DNA for the CDR3 is TGTGCCAGCAGCCCAAGACTAGCGGGGGCACAAGAGACCCAGTACTTC. Translated: CASSPRLAGAQETQYF. The full variable domain, its missing parts supplied by reference TRBV11-3 and TRBJ2-5, is EAGVVQSPRYKIIEKKQPVAFWCNPISGHNTLYWYLQNLGQGPELLIRYENEEAVDDSQLPKDRFSAERLKGVDSTLKIQPAELGDSAVYLCASSPRLAGAQETQYFGPGTRLLVL.